What follows are 19 T cell receptor beta chains derived from one specimen sequenced in a study of yellow fever vaccine responses in identical twins. Each CDR3 protein is one row after TCRdb ran MiXCR on the RT-PCR reads. Of 20,000 to 25,000 distinct CDR3 sequences listed, over 70% were seen once; the top ten hold about 5%. Specimen: T cells from blood (PBMCs), unsorted or a sorted subset (not recorded which), collected before or after yellow fever vaccination (not recorded which). These receptors were obtained from a woman aged 18-29 years who received the yellow fever vaccine.

The sample holds a few counts of this clonotype. V usage is TRBV6-1 and J usage is TRBJ2-7; D remains ambiguous. This CDR3 region has 12 residues. The V and J ends lost 3 bases and 0 bases respectively, with 3 bases between them. Looked up from germline, CDR1 is MNHNS and CDR2 is SASEGT. CDR3 DNA: TGTGCCAGCAGTGAGAGCTCCTACGAGCAGTACGTC. It specifies CASSESSYEQYV.

This chain connects TRBV29-1 to TRBJ2-1; 12 bases align to TRBD2. The V segment lost 7 bases and the J segment 0 bases; nucleotides outside the gene matches: 1. The CDR3 covers 14 residues. CDR1 SQVTM and CDR2 ANQGSEA come from the germline V gene. The CDR3 nucleotides read TGCAGCGCGACTAGCGGGAGCTCCTACAATGAGCAGTTCTTC. This sequence encodes CSATSGSSYNEQFF.

The chain has TRBV10-3 and TRBJ2-1; the D gene is possibly TRBD2 (5 bases). The V end was cut by 2 bases, the J end by 7 bases, with 12 bases between. Germline V gene lookup returns CDR1 ENHRY and CDR2 SYGVKD. CDR3 length equals 14 residues. The CDR3 sequence: CAISETGLENEQFF. Written as DNA, the CDR3 is TGTGCCATCAGTGAGACCGGACTCGAAAATGAGCAGTTCTTC.

This chain connects TRBV4-1 to TRBJ2-3; D call uncertain. The CDR3 runs to 16 residues. Trimming pared 4 bases from V and 2 bases from J, leaving 16 bases between. Germline V CDR1 and CDR2: MGHRA, YSYEKL. CDR3 in amino acids: CASSPRLMVITDTQYF. The DNA of the CDR3 is TGCGCCAGCAGCCCTCGACTGATGGTCATCACAGATACGCAGTATTTT.

The V call is TRBV29-1, the J call TRBJ1-1; 8 bases agree with TRBD1. Germline CDR1 is SQVTM and CDR2 is ANQGSEA. The CDR3 contains 14 residues. Trimming at V came to 3 bases and at J to 9 bases, leaving 12 bases not matched to a gene. The CDR3 is CSVDADRATEKAFF. The DNA for the CDR3 is TGCAGCGTTGATGCGGACAGGGCCACGGAGAAAGCTTTCTTT.

In this sample, this clonotype turned up once. CDR3 loop: CASSEGGAGTDTQYF. Written as DNA, the CDR3 is TGTGCCAGCAGCGAAGGGGGCGCCGGCACAGATACGCAGTATTTT. The V gene is TRBV11-3, the J gene TRBJ2-3, with 7 nucleotides matching TRBD1. The V and J ends lost 5 bases and 1 base, in that order; junction bases with no gene match: 6. The CDR3 covers 15 residues. Germline values: CDR1 SGHNT, CDR2 YENEEA.

V and J are TRBV5-4 and TRBJ2-3; 9 bases align to TRBD1. The V segment lost 1 base and the J segment 5 bases; nucleotides outside the gene matches: 5. Germline CDR1 is SGHNT and CDR2 is YYREEE (reference sequence). This CDR3 is built from 15 residues. The CDR3 region is CASSLPGQGRDTQYF. The CDR3 region has the DNA TGTGCCAGCAGCTTGCCGGGACAGGGTAGAGATACGCAGTATTTT.

The chain links TRBV18 to TRBJ2-1, with 8 nucleotides matching TRBD1. Germline V gene sequence: CDR1 KGHSH, CDR2 LQKENI. Losses at the gene ends were 3 bases for V and 9 bases for J; bases not matched to a gene: 13. This CDR3 has 16 residues. DNA for the CDR3: TGTGCCAGCTCACCGGCTCGACCTTCAACAGGGGGTGAGCAGTTCTTC. Protein sequence: CASSPARPSTGGEQFF.

The chain recombines TRBV10-3 with TRBJ1-6; tentatively, D is TRBD1 (6 bases). V was trimmed by 5 bases and J by 7 bases, leaving 15 bases between them. CDR1 and CDR2 (germline): ENHRY, SYGVKD. CDR3 size: 15 residues. DNA of the CDR3: TGTGCCATCAGTCCAATCGAGGGGGGGAATTCACCCCTCCACTTT. This sequence encodes CAISPIEGGNSPLHF.

About this clonotype: The junction does not match germline at one end; this may be a read error. The V and J genes are TRBV12-3 or TRBV12-4 and TRBJ2-1; D not certain. This CDR3 has 11 amino acids. The CDR3 region has the DNA TGTGCCAGCAGTTTTCTAAATGAGCAGTCCTTC. Protein sequence: CASSFLNEQSF.

The chain is built from TRBV7-8 and TRBJ2-2; TRBD1 matches at 9 bases. The CDR3 sequence is 18 residues long. V was pared by 0 bases and J by 4 bases, with 9 bases of the junction left unmatched. In germline, CDR1 is SGHVS, CDR2 FQNEAQ. The chain's CDR3 is CASSLARDRASSTGELFF. Here the CDR3 DNA reads TGTGCCAGCAGCTTAGCAAGGGACAGGGCGTCGTCCACCGGGGAGCTGTTTTTT.

The V call is TRBV5-1, the J call TRBJ2-3; D gene uncertain. CDR3 size: 14 residues. Deletions cut 1 base from V and 6 bases from J, with 12 bases between. Germline CDR1 and CDR2: SGHRS and YFSETQ. CDR3 in DNA: TGCGCCAGCAGCTTGAAAGGAGCCGGGGATACGCAGTATTTT. It specifies CASSLKGAGDTQYF.

The chain carries TRBV18 and TRBJ2-3, with unresolved D. CDR3 length: 17 amino acids. V lost 3 bases and J 1 base, leaving 17 bases between the germline ends. The germline V gene encodes CDR1 KGHSH and CDR2 LQKENI. This CDR3 is CASSPNPRYSGTDTQYF. Here the CDR3 DNA reads TGTGCCAGCTCACCCAACCCCCGGTACTCGGGCACAGATACGCAGTATTTT.

The chain uses TRBV18 and TRBJ2-1; 9 bases are shared with TRBD2. V lost 1 base, J lost 10 bases, and 11 bases stayed unmatched. Germline CDR1 and CDR2: KGHSH and LQKENI. The CDR3 sequence is 16 residues long. The CDR3 region is CASSPQDWTSAKEQFF. The CDR3 coding sequence is TGTGCCAGCTCACCACAAGATTGGACTAGCGCCAAGGAGCAGTTCTTC.

The gene calls are TRBV11-3 and TRBJ2-3; TRBD2 is a possible D gene (5 bases). The CDR3 runs 13 residues. Germline CDR1 is SGHNT and CDR2 is YENEEA. V was pared by 3 bases and J by 3 bases, with 7 bases between. CDR3 protein: CASSFGVTDTQYF. CDR3 DNA sequence: TGTGCCAGCAGCTTCGGGGTTACAGATACGCAGTATTTT.

The V and J genes are TRBV20-1 and TRBJ1-5; D perhaps matches TRBD1 (6 bases). The V end lost 2 bases, the J end lost 6 bases, and 11 bases lay between the germline ends. In germline, CDR1 is DFQATT, CDR2 SNEGSKA (reference sequence). This CDR3 region has 13 residues. CDR3 nucleotides: TGCAGTGCTAGAAGGGGGTTGGGTCAGCCCCAGCATTTT. Its translation: CSARRGLGQPQHF.

The rearrangement joins TRBV7-9 to TRBJ2-1, with TRBD2 matching 12 bases. The CDR3 runs to 17 residues. J gave up 4 bases and V 0 bases, and 4 bases lay outside the gene matches. The V gene's germline CDR1 is SEHNR and CDR2 FQNEAQ (reference sequence). CDR3 DNA sequence: TGTGCCAGCAGCTTAGCGTCAGGACTAGCGGGATACAATGAGCAGTTCTTC. Translated: CASSLASGLAGYNEQFF. Together with reference TRBV7-9 and TRBJ2-1, the CDR3 gives the full variable domain: DTGVSQNPRHKITKRGQNVTFRCDPISEHNRLYWYRQTLGQGPEFLTYFQNEAQLEKSRLLSDRFSAERPKGSFSTLEIQRTEQGDSAMYLCASSLASGLAGYNEQFFGPGTRLTVL.

The genes are TRBV2 and TRBJ2-2, with D perhaps assigned TRBD1 or TRBD2 (6 bases each). Trimming removed 4 bases at V and 3 bases at J, with 9 bases between. There are 14 residues in the CDR3. Per the germline V gene, CDR1 is SNHLY and CDR2 is FYNNEI. The CDR3, as DNA: TGTGCCAGCAGTGGGGGGGCCGACACCGGGGAGCTGTTTTTT. This translates into CASSGGADTGELFF.

The chain is built from TRBV10-3 and TRBJ2-1; D not resolved. The germline V gene has CDR1 ENHRY and CDR2 SYGVKD. V was shortened by 5 bases and J by 5 bases, with 10 bases between the two germline ends. The CDR3 length is 13 residues. CDR3 nucleotides: TGTGCCATCAGTAACCGGGTAAACAATGAGCAGTTCTTC. This translates into CAISNRVNNEQFF.